The entry that follows covers one T cell receptor beta chain sequence. The antigen remains undetermined. Each patient's relapse followed autologous stem cell transplantation, and brentuximab vedotin exposure varied. Responses achieved at best were complete response, partial response or progressive disease. V lost 4 bases and J lost 3, with 15 bases in between. Germline lookup yields CDR1 MDHEN and CDR2 SYDVKM. The CDR3 length is 15 residues. These data belong to a study of PD-1 blockade in classical Hodgkin lymphoma. Clones were sequenced by immunoSEQ multiplex PCR, and TCRdb holds only the in-frame ones, with some missing. Of around 26,000 clones listed, roughly four fifths are singletons. The study's findings and limits: Reports indicated that newly diagnosed patients had lower baseline TCR diversity than healthy donors did. Patients newly diagnosed and complete responders had comparable baseline diversity. Causes of the repertoire differences remain undefined, possibly disease activity or prior therapy.

The TCR comes from a human donor with classical Hodgkin lymphoma. The sample here was peripheral blood mononuclear cells (PBMCs), taken before the second cycle of nivolumab. The genes are TRBV28 and TRBJ1-2, with D perhaps TRBD1 (6 bases). The CDR3 region has the DNA TGTGCCAGCAGTTCTCCGGGGGGCGAGGACTATGGCTACACCTTC. Protein sequence: CASSSPGGEDYGYTF.